This T cell receptor beta chain was sequenced in a study of identical twins. TCRdb re-derived calls from the 5' RACE reads in MiXCR, one entry per CDR3 protein. The sample records approximately 530,000 distinct CDR3 sequences, 20% to 25% being singletons. CDR3 size: 18 residues. Trimming pared 0 bases from V and 2 bases from J, leaving 18 bases between. Germline assignment: CDR1 LNHNV and CDR2 YYDKDF (reference sequence). Another study also made use of these data, one on yellow fever vaccine responses in identical twins.

The J gene is TRBJ2-3, the V gene TRBV15; D unresolved. The source of this sequence is a young woman in good health. Sequencing was performed on CD4+ T cells sorted from blood. As DNA, the CDR3 is TGTGCCACCAGCAGAGACCCACCCGGCACCCTAGTCACAGATACGCAGTATTTT. Translating gives CATSRDPPGTLVTDTQYF.